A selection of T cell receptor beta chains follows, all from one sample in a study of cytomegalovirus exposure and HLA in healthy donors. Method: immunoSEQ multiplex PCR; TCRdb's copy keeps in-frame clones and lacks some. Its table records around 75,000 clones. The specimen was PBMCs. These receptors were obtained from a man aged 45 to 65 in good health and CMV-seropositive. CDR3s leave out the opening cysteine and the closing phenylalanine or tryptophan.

CDR3aa: ASSVQGGTGAAETQY
v_gene: TRBV9
j_gene: TRBJ2-5

CDR3aa: ASSAVPTWQGAGYT
v_gene: TRBV5-1
j_gene: TRBJ1-2

CDR3aa: ASGTGQDNSPLH
v_gene: TRBV6-1
j_gene: TRBJ1-6

CDR3aa: ASSQGGEQPQH
v_gene: TRBV4-1
j_gene: TRBJ1-5

CDR3aa: ASSADRSGNQPQH
v_gene: TRBV19
j_gene: TRBJ1-5

CDR3aa: ASRAGTASQETQY
v_gene: TRBV19
j_gene: TRBJ2-5

CDR3aa: ASSISARGVAAF
v_gene: TRBV19
j_gene: TRBJ1-1

CDR3aa: ASSQGGRDGWYEQY
v_gene: TRBV4-2
j_gene: TRBJ2-7

CDR3aa: AWSWGRQGVGEKLF
v_gene: TRBV30
j_gene: TRBJ1-4

CDR3aa: ATGSSYNSPLH
v_gene: TRBV15
j_gene: TRBJ1-6

CDR3aa: ASSLAGARGETQY
v_gene: TRBV7-3
j_gene: TRBJ2-5

CDR3aa: ASSPSLTSGGRGELF
v_gene: TRBV4-1
j_gene: TRBJ2-2

CDR3aa: ASRVRGMDTEAF
v_gene: TRBV5-6
j_gene: TRBJ1-1

CDR3aa: ASAMTLNTEAF
v_gene: TRBV2
j_gene: TRBJ1-1

CDR3aa: ASSFGTEEDTQY
v_gene: TRBV7-9
j_gene: TRBJ2-3

CDR3aa: ASSPPGLRGYT
v_gene: TRBV28
j_gene: TRBJ1-2

CDR3aa: ATVEEARDYEQY
v_gene: TRBV28
j_gene: TRBJ2-7

CDR3aa: ASSTRPGQLAF
v_gene: TRBV19
j_gene: TRBJ1-1

CDR3aa: SGTLYNEQF
v_gene: TRBV20-1
j_gene: TRBJ2-1

CDR3aa: ASTLTGYSGANVLT
v_gene: TRBV28
j_gene: TRBJ2-6

CDR3aa: ASSSTSGVTDTQY
v_gene: TRBV18
j_gene: TRBJ2-3

CDR3aa: ANSPKTDYEQY
v_gene: TRBV5-1
j_gene: TRBJ2-7

CDR3aa: ASSSPMREGETQY
v_gene: TRBV27
j_gene: TRBJ2-5

CDR3aa: SLTEAGGGNGELF
v_gene: TRBV29-1
j_gene: TRBJ2-2